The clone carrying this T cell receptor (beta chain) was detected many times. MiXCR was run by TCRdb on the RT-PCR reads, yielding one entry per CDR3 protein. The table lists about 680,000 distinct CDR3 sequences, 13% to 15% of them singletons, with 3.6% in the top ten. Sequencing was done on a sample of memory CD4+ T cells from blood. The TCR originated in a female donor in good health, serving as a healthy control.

CDR3 amino acids: CASSYIRSNQPQHF. The CDR3, as DNA: TGTGCCAGCAGTTACATAAGAAGCAATCAGCCCCAGCATTTT. This chain connects TRBV6-2 or TRBV6-3 to TRBJ1-5; no firm D call. V dropped 2 bases and J dropped 1 base, with 6 bases sitting between them. The CDR3 loop spans 14 amino acids. CDR1 is MNHEY and CDR2 is SVGEGT in the germline V gene.